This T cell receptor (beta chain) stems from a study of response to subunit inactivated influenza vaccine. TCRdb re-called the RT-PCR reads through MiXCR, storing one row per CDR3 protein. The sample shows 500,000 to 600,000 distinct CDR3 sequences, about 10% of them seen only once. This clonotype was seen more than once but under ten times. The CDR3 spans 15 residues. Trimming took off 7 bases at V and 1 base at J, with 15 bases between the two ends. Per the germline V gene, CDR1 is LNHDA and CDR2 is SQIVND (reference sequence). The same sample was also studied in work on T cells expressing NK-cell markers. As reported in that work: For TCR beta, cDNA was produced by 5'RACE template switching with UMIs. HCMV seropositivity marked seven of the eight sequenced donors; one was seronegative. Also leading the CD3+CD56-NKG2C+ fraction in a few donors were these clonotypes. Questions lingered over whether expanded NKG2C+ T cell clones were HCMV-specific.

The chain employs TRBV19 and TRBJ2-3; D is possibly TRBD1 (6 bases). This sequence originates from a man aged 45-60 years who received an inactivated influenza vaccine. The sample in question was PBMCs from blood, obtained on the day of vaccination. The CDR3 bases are TGTGCCAGTACCCTAACAGGGTCCGGCACAGATACGCAGTATTTT. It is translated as CASTLTGSGTDTQYF.